Listed below are T cell receptor beta chains from one sample, sequenced in a study of T cells in localized non-small cell lung cancer. Libraries were prepared by immunoSEQ multiplex PCR; TCRdb keeps only in-frame clonotypes and omits some of them. The data contain about 9,800 clones, approximately 45% of them singletons. Sample: lymph node tissue, taken before any cancer treatment. The receptors come from a woman aged 40 to 75 with stage I lung adenocarcinoma. Both conserved end residues are part of each CDR3. D genes are given only for firm matches. Only part of the rows carry a size: once, few, many, or a class if the clone is expanded.

J	size	V	D	CDR3	DNA
TRBJ2-3	NA	TRBV6-8	TRBD2	CAISVAGETDTQYF	TGTGCCATCAGTGTAGCGGGGGAGACAGATACGCAGTATTTT
TRBJ1-6	once	TRBV30	TRBD1	CAWNPGQGWSPLHF	TGTGCCTGGAACCCGGGACAGGGGTGGTCACCCCTCCACTTT
TRBJ2-4	NA	TRBV29-1	NA	CSVSLEVAKNIQYF	TGCAGCGTGTCCCTTGAGGTAGCCAAAAACATTCAGTACTTC
TRBJ2-1	medium-sized	TRBV6-8	TRBD2	CASTRGGSEQFF	TGTGCCAGCACCCGGGGGGGCTCTGAGCAGTTCTTC
TRBJ2-1	NA	TRBV14	NA	CASSQDIRNNEQFF	TGTGCCAGCAGCCAAGACATCAGAAACAATGAGCAGTTCTTC
TRBJ1-2	NA	TRBV10-2	NA	CASSDSANYGYTF	TGCGCCAGCAGTGATAGCGCAAACTATGGCTACACCTTC
TRBJ1-2	once	TRBV19	NA	CAILDSGYGYTF	TGTGCCATCCTTGACAGTGGCTATGGCTACACCTTC
TRBJ1-2	NA	TRBV9	TRBD1	CASSGTGGIRNYGYTF	TGTGCCAGCAGTGGGACAGGGGGGATCCGAAACTATGGCTACACCTTC
TRBJ1-4	NA	TRBV11-3	NA	CASSLGGGKEKLFF	TGTGCCAGCAGCTTAGGTGGGGGGAAGGAGAAACTGTTTTTT
TRBJ2-7	NA	TRBV11-3	NA	CASSLDVSGVEQYF	TGTGCCAGCAGCTTAGATGTATCAGGGGTCGAGCAGTACTTC
TRBJ2-7	few	TRBV30	NA	CAWSQDGLNEQYF	TGTGCCTGGAGTCAGGACGGCCTCAATGAGCAGTACTTC
TRBJ2-7	NA	TRBV9	TRBD2	CASSVGVAGGSYEQYF	TGTGCCAGCAGCGTAGGGGTAGCGGGGGGCTCCTACGAGCAGTACTTC
TRBJ2-3	NA	TRBV1	NA	CASSQDSGGTTDTQYF	TGCGCCAGCAGCCAAGACAGCGGGGGGACAACAGATACGCAGTATTTT
TRBJ1-1	few	TRBV6-8	NA	CASRTQSGTEAFF	TGTGCCAGCAGAACCCAGTCGGGCACTGAAGCTTTCTTT
TRBJ1-1	few	TRBV11-3	TRBD1	CASSLVGTGTEAFF	TGTGCCAGCAGCTTGGTAGGGACAGGGACTGAAGCTTTCTTT
TRBJ2-3	NA	TRBV25-1	NA	CASRGRHTDTQYF	TGTGCCAGCAGGGGACGCCACACAGATACGCAGTATTTT
TRBJ1-2	few	TRBV6-8	NA	CASSYRAPVRLEYNYGYTF	TGTGCCAGCAGTTATCGGGCCCCAGTCAGACTCGAATATAACTATGGCTACACCTTC
TRBJ1-4	NA	TRBV2	NA	CASSGGLGDNEKLFF	TGTGCCAGCAGTGGGGGCCTTGGAGATAATGAAAAACTGTTTTTT
TRBJ2-1	few	TRBV10-2	NA	CASRGGASVYNEQFF	TGCGCCAGCAGGGGGGGGGCTTCGGTCTACAATGAGCAGTTCTTC
TRBJ2-7	few	TRBV6-8	NA	CASSYAPYEQYF	TGTGCCAGCAGTTACGCTCCCTACGAGCAGTACTTC
TRBJ2-2	NA	TRBV7-1	NA	CASSLRLARNTGELFF	TGTGCCAGCAGCTTAAGGCTAGCGAGGAACACCGGGGAGCTGTTTTTT